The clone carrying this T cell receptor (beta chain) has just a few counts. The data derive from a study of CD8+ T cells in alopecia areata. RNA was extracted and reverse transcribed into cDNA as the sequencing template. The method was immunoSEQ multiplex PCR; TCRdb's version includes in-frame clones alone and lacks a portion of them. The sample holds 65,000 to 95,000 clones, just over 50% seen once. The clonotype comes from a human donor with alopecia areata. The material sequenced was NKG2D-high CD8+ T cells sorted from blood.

The CDR3 loop reads CASRGGGTDTQYF. Here the CDR3 DNA reads TGTGCCAGCAGAGGAGGGGGCACAGATACGCAGTATTTT. The rearrangement links TRBV13 to TRBJ2-3, with D tentatively TRBD2 (6 bases). From germline, CDR1 is PRHDT and CDR2 FYEKMQ (reference sequence). Trimming removed 6 bases from V and 1 base from J, with 8 bases in between. The CDR3 spans 13 residues.